A single sample gave rise to the 23 T cell receptor beta chains below, sequenced in a study of blood T cell repertoires in COVID-19. TCRdb keeps only in-frame clones here, not all; method: immunoSEQ multiplex PCR. The sample includes 30,000 or so clones, about 78% seen only once; the top ten take 30% to 40%. Sequenced sample: peripheral blood. Source of these receptors: an elderly man with acute or convalescent COVID-19.

This clone was recorded a few times. The chain joins TRBV6-5 to TRBJ1-3, with D unresolved. Germline CDR1 and CDR2: MNHEY and SVGAGI. Trimming stripped 6 bases from V and 9 bases from J, with 12 bases between. This CDR3 has 12 amino acids. The CDR3 here is CASSQRLGTIYF. The CDR3, as DNA: TGTGCCAGCAGCCAGAGACTAGGCACCATATATTTT.

This chain uses TRBV5-1 with TRBJ2-4, with 7 nucleotides matching TRBD2. J lost 1 base, V lost 2 bases, and 3 bases had no gene match. Germline V CDR1 and CDR2: SGHRS, YFSETQ. CDR3 length: 15 residues. DNA of the CDR3: TGCGCCAGCAGCTTACACGGGGGGGCCAAAAACATTCAGTACTTC. Amino acid sequence: CASSLHGGAKNIQYF.

The V and J genes are TRBV4-1 and TRBJ2-2; perhaps TRBD2 as D (6 bases). The CDR3 spans 15 residues. The V end was cut by 1 base, the J end by 5 bases, with 11 bases between. Looked up from germline, CDR1 is MGHRA and CDR2 is YSYEKL. This CDR3 reads CASSQAGLFTGELFF. DNA for the CDR3: TGCGCCAGCAGCCAAGCGGGACTCTTTACCGGGGAGCTGTTTTTT.

V is TRBV9 and J is TRBJ2-2; possibly TRBD1 for D (5 bases). There are 17 residues in the CDR3. The germline V gene has CDR1 SGDLS and CDR2 YYNGEE. V shed 3 bases and J shed 1 base, with 16 bases lying between them. The CDR3 sequence is CASSGDGRQGNTGELFF. Written as DNA, the CDR3 is TGTGCCAGCAGCGGAGATGGGCGGCAGGGGAACACCGGGGAGCTGTTTTTT.

This clone was observed a few times. The J gene is TRBJ1-5, the V gene TRBV2; tentative D call: TRBD1 (6 bases). Between the trimmed V and J ends, which lost 6 bases and 3 bases, there was a span of 9 bases. Germline CDR1 and CDR2: SNHLY and FYNNEI. This CDR3 is 13 amino acids long. DNA of the CDR3: TGTGCCAGCAGGCAGGGGCCCAATCAGCCCCAGCATTTT. Translating it yields CASRQGPNQPQHF.

This rearrangement joins TRBV6-4 to TRBJ2-1; TRBD1 is a possible D gene (7 bases). This CDR3 has 15 amino acids. Germline V gene data show CDR1 as MRHNA and CDR2 as SNTAGT. V was trimmed by 4 bases and J by 8 bases, leaving 18 bases between them. The CDR3 sequence is CASSGRGGGLDEQFF. The CDR3 DNA reads TGTGCCAGCAGTGGCCGCGGAGGGGGCTTGGATGAGCAGTTCTTC.

V and J are TRBV9 and TRBJ1-3; D remains unclear. The V end was cut by 0 bases, the J end by 2 bases, with 6 bases between. CDR3 length: 14 residues. Germline loops: CDR1 SGDLS, CDR2 YYNGEE. In nucleotides, the CDR3 is TGTGCCAGCAGCGTAGTTGCAGCTGGAAACACCATATATTTT. Its translation is CASSVVAAGNTIYF.

CDR3 loop: CASSSTGYGYTF. DNA for the CDR3: TGTGCCAGCAGCTCTACAGGGTATGGCTACACCTTC. The chain links TRBV5-6 to TRBJ1-2, with D tentatively TRBD1 (6 bases). The CDR3 totals 12 residues. V was cut by 3 bases and J by 5 bases, with 8 bases left in between. The germline V gene has CDR1 SGHDT and CDR2 YYEEEE.

This clone has more than one count but fewer than ten. The chain uses TRBV14 and TRBJ1-1; 7 nucleotides line up with TRBD1. CDR3 length: 15 residues. Per germline, CDR1 SGHDN and CDR2 FVKESK. V gave up 2 bases and J gave up 4 bases; unmatched junction bases: 7. CDR3 bases: TGTGCCAGCAGCCAACAGACAGGGTGGGGCACTGAAGCTTTCTTT. The encoded protein is CASSQQTGWGTEAFF. The variable domain in full, with the rest retrieved from reference TRBV14 and TRBJ1-1, is EAGVTQFPSHSVIEKGQTVTLRCDPISGHDNLYWYRRVMGKEIKFLLHFVKESKQDESGMPNNRFLAERTGGTYSTLKVQPAELEDSGVYFCASSQQTGWGTEAFFGQGTRLTVV.

The chain combines TRBV5-1 with TRBJ1-2, with D uncertain. Germline-derived CDR1 and CDR2 are SGHRS and YFSETQ. The CDR3 spans 14 residues. The V end lost 2 bases, the J end lost 6 bases, and 14 bases lay between the germline ends. The CDR3 DNA sequence: TGCGCCAGCAGCTTCTACCTGCCCGGGAATGGCTACACCTTC. It translates to CASSFYLPGNGYTF.

The chain is built from TRBV19 and TRBJ2-7; D may be TRBD2 (5 bases). CDR3 length: 17 amino acids. Per germline, CDR1 LNHDA and CDR2 SQIVND (reference sequence). Trimming took off 0 bases at V and 7 bases at J, with 22 bases between the two ends. The CDR3, as DNA: TGTGCCAGTAGTATAGATGAGGAGGCGGGTTCCCGGGGAGAGCAGTACTTC. Amino acids: CASSIDEEAGSRGEQYF.

The rearrangement joins TRBV5-8 to TRBJ2-7, with D perhaps TRBD1 (6 bases). Germline V gene lookup returns CDR1 SGHTS and CDR2 YDEGEE. CDR3 size: 15 residues. V lost 3 bases, J lost 0 bases, and 13 bases lay in between. CDR3 DNA sequence: TGTGCCAGCAGCTCGGGACACCCGAGCTCCTACGAGCAGTACTTC. This encodes CASSSGHPSSYEQYF.

This clone has only one observation. One end of the junction varies from germline; a read error may be responsible. The chain has TRBV3-1 (or the pseudogene TRBV3-2) and TRBJ1-2, with no clear D. The germline gives CDR1 LGHDT, CDR2 YNNKEL (reference sequence). This CDR3 is built from 15 residues. The CDR3 region is CACSQSAGANYGYTF. In nucleotides, the CDR3 is TGTGCCTGCAGCCAATCGGCCGGAGCTAACTATGGCTACACCTTC.

The chain is built from TRBV6-4 and TRBJ2-2, with D perhaps matching TRBD2 (6 bases). V was shortened by 8 bases and J by 5 bases, with 15 bases between the two germline ends. This CDR3 is 14 amino acids long. The germline V gene has CDR1 MRHNA and CDR2 SNTAGT. The CDR3 sequence: CASQGQGGTGELFF. The CDR3 region has the DNA TGTGCCAGCCAAGGGCAGGGAGGAACCGGGGAGCTGTTTTTT.

This clone was seen a few times. CDR3 loop: CASSLRRGRDQPQHF. The CDR3 region has the DNA TGTGCCAGCAGCTTACGCAGGGGGCGTGATCAGCCCCAGCATTTT. The chain combines TRBV7-2 with TRBJ1-5, with TRBD1 matching 8 bases. In germline, CDR1 is SGHTA, CDR2 FQGNSA. The CDR3 sequence is 15 residues long. Trimming took 2 bases from V and 5 from J; bases not matched to a gene: 5.

This chain joins TRBV3-1 (or the pseudogene TRBV3-2) and TRBJ2-5; 8 positions match TRBD1. This CDR3 is 16 amino acids long. J was trimmed by 5 bases and V by 0 bases; bases with no gene match: 8. Germline lookup yields CDR1 LGHDT and CDR2 YNNKEL (reference sequence). The DNA of the CDR3 is TGTGCCAGCAGCCAAGATTGGGCAGGGGGCGCGGAGACCCAGTACTTC. It codes for CASSQDWAGGAETQYF.

In this sample, this clone turned up a few times. This chain uses TRBV2 with TRBJ2-3; 7 nucleotides align to TRBD2. Trimming took 6 bases from V and 9 from J; bases not matched to a gene: 6. The V gene's germline CDR1 is SNHLY and CDR2 FYNNEI. The CDR3 spans 12 residues. CDR3 nucleotides: TGTGCCAGCAGAGTCCTGCGGGGGACGCAGTATTTT. It translates to CASRVLRGTQYF. The entire variable domain, with the rest obtained from reference TRBV2 and TRBJ2-3, is as follows: EPEVTQTPSHQVTQMGQEVILRCVPISNHLYFYWYRQILGQKVEFLVSFYNNEISEKSEIFDDQFSVERPDGSNFTLKIRSTKLEDSAMYFCASRVLRGTQYFGPGTRLTVL.

The V gene is TRBV27, the J gene TRBJ2-3; 7 bases match TRBD2. V shed 6 bases and J 7 bases; nucleotides not matched to a gene: 7. This CDR3 has 13 residues. CDR1 and CDR2 from the germline V gene are MNHEY and SMNVEV (reference sequence). CDR3 in DNA: TGTGCCAGCAGCGCGGGGGTGGGTTATACGCAGTATTTT. Protein product: CASSAGVGYTQYF.

This rearrangement joins TRBV25-1 to TRBJ2-7; 8 positions agree with TRBD1. Losses at the gene ends were 4 bases for V and 3 bases for J; bases not matched to a gene: 11. Per germline, CDR1 MGHDK and CDR2 SYGVNS. The CDR3 has 16 residues. The CDR3 coding sequence is TGTGCCAGCAGTGCCGAGGGGACAGGCCGCTACTACGAGCAGTACTTC. This translates into CASSAEGTGRYYEQYF.

The chain has TRBV7-3 and TRBJ1-2; D is possibly TRBD1 (6 bases). V lost 5 bases and J lost 0, with 16 bases in between. Germline CDR1 SGHTA, CDR2 FQGTGA. This CDR3 is built from 16 residues. As DNA, the CDR3 is TGTGCCAGCAGCCCGGACAGTACAAGACCTAACTATGGCTACACCTTC. It yields the protein CASSPDSTRPNYGYTF.

This clone was observed a few times. This chain uses TRBV5-4 with TRBJ1-2, with 10 bases lining up with TRBD1. The CDR3 consists of 15 residues. Germline loops: CDR1 SGHNT, CDR2 YYREEE (reference sequence). The ends lost 4 bases at V and 4 bases at J; junction bases unmatched: 7. The CDR3 reads CASSKDRGQTYGYTF. The DNA of the CDR3 is TGTGCCAGCAGCAAAGACAGGGGGCAGACCTATGGCTACACCTTC. Supplemented by reference TRBV5-4 and TRBJ1-2, the full variable domain reads ETGVTQSPTHLIKTRGQQVTLRCSSQSGHNTVSWYQQALGQGPQFIFQYYREEENGRGNFPPRFSGLQFPNYSSELNVNALELDDSALYLCASSKDRGQTYGYTFGSGTRLTVV.

The V gene is TRBV19, the J gene TRBJ2-5; 10 nucleotides line up with TRBD2. This CDR3 region has 15 residues. Looked up from germline, CDR1 is LNHDA and CDR2 is SQIVND (reference sequence). V was clipped by 7 bases and J by 1 base; unmatched bases: 6. The CDR3, as DNA: TGTGCCAGTATGAAGCGGGGGGGGCCCCAAGAGACCCAGTACTTC. It specifies CASMKRGGPQETQYF.

This clone has a single count. J is TRBJ1-6 and V is TRBV4-1; D possibly corresponds to TRBD1 (6 bases). CDR1 and CDR2 from the germline V gene are MGHRA and YSYEKL. The CDR3 length is 18 residues. V lost 1 base and J 0 bases, leaving 13 bases between the germline ends. The CDR3 protein is CASSQGGHLVSYNSPLHF. CDR3 nucleotide sequence: TGCGCCAGCAGCCAAGGGGGACACCTTGTCTCCTATAATTCACCCCTCCACTTT.